This entry features one T cell receptor (beta chain) sequence. This sample includes further DNA sequences coding for the same CDR3. The sample comes from a study of OX40 agonist ivuxolimab in advanced cancers. Looked up from germline, CDR1 is GTSNPN and CDR2 is SVGIG (reference sequence). The CDR3 extends over 13 amino acids. Trimming shortened V by 0 bases and J by 4 bases, and 7 bases separated the two germline ends. This table comes from immunoSEQ multiplex PCR, and its TCRdb copy is limited to in-frame clones, with some not included. The data contain 80,000 to 100,000 clones, approximately 91% of them singletons.

This TCR was sampled from an adult with an advanced solid tumor such as melanoma, head and neck, liver or kidney cancer. J is TRBJ1-5 and V is TRBV30; the D gene is possibly TRBD1 (5 bases). The sequenced sample was CD4+ or CD8+ T cells sorted from blood, obtained in a trial of the OX40 agonist ivuxolimab. The chain's CDR3 is CAWSVQGNQPQHF. Here the CDR3 DNA reads TGTGCCTGGAGTGTCCAGGGAAATCAGCCCCAGCATTTT.